This T cell receptor (beta chain) is from a study of CD8 T cells in Susac syndrome. Study results and limitations: Regarding the TCR sequencing and HLA analysis, the study admitted that a relatively small number of individuals were involved.

Germline CDR1 DFQATT, CDR2 SNEGSKA (reference sequence). The germline V and J ends were trimmed by 5 bases and 0 bases, with 14 bases remaining between them. This CDR3 comprises 15 residues. Of note for this clonotype: The antigen remains unidentified.

From blood CD8+ and CD4+ T cells, the TCR beta chain was sequenced. The patients serving as multiple sclerosis controls were treatment-naive. They had stable or active relapsing-remitting disease and fulfilled revised McDonald criteria. A quantity of about 0.5 to 1 ug RNA underwent reverse transcription using random hexamers. TCR beta CDR3 was amplified by immunoSEQ multiplex PCR. This amplification extended across 54 Vbeta and 13 Jbeta segments. TCRdb reprocessed the immunoSEQ multiplex PCR reads via MiXCR and lists one record per CDR3 protein. Found here are about 200,000 distinct CDR3 sequences, roughly 96% of them singletons; the top ten hold 0.093%.

The chain joins TRBV20-1 to TRBJ2-1; no clear D. Sequenced material: CD4+ T cells from PBMCs. This receptor was identified in a human donor with multiple sclerosis. In nucleotides, the CDR3 is TGCAGTGCTCGAAAGCTAGAGAGCTCCTACAATGAGCAGTTCTTC. The encoded protein is CSARKLESSYNEQFF.